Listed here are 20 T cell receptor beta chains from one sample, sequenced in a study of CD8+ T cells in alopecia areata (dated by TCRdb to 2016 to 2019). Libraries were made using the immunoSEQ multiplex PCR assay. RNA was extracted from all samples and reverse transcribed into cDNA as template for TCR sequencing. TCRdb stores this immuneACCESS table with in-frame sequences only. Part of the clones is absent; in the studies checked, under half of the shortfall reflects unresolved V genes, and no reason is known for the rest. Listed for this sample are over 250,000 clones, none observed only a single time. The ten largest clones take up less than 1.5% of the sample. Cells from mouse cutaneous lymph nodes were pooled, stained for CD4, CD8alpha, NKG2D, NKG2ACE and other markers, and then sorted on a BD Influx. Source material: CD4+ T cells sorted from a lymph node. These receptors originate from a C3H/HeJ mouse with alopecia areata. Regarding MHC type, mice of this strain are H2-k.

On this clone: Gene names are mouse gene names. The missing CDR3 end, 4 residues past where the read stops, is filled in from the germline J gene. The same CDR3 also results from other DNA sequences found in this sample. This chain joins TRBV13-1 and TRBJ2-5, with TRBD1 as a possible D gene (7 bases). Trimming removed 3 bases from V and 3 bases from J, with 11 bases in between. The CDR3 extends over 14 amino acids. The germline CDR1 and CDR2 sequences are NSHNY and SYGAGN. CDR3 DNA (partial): TGTGCCAGCAGTGCAGGGGGGAATCAAGAC. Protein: CASSAGGNQD. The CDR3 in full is CASSAGGNQDTQYF.

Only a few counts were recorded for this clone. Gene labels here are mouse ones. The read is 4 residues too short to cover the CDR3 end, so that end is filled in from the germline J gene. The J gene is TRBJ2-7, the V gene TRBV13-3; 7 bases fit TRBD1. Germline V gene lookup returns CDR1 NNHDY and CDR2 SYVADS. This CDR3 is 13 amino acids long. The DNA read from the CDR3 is TGTGCCAGCAGCCGGACAGGAAAGTAT. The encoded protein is CASSRTGKY. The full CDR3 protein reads CASSRTGKYEQYF.

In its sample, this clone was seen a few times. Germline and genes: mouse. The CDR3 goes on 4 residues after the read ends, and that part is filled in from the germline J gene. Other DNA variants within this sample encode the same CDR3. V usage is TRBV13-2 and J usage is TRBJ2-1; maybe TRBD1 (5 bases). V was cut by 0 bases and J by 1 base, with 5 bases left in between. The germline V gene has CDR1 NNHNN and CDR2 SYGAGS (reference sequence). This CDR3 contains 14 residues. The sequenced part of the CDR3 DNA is TGTGCCAGCGGTGATGACAGGAACTATGCT. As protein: CASGDDRNYA. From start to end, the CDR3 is CASGDDRNYAEQFF.

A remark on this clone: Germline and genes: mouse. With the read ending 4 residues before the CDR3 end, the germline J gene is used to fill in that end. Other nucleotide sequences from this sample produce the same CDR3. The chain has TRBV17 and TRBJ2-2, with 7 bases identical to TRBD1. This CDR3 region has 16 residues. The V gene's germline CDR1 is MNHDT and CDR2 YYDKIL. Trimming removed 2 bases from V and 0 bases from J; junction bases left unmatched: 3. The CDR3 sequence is CASSRLGQTNTGQLYF. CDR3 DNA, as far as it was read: TGTGCTAGCAGTAGACTGGGACAGACAAACACCGGG.

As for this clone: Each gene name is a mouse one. The CDR3 DNA, read in part, is TGTGCCAGCAGTGCCGTAGGGACTGGGGTTACCGGG. This translates into CASSAVGTGVTG. The whole CDR3 is CASSAVGTGVTGQLYF. This chain joins TRBV13-1 and TRBJ2-2, with TRBD2 identical over 10 bases. From the germline J gene comes the end of the CDR3, since the read stops 4 residues before it. The J segment lost 5 bases and the V segment lost 3 bases, leaving 7 bases of the junction unmatched. The V gene's germline CDR1 is NSHNY and CDR2 SYGAGN. There are 16 residues in the CDR3.

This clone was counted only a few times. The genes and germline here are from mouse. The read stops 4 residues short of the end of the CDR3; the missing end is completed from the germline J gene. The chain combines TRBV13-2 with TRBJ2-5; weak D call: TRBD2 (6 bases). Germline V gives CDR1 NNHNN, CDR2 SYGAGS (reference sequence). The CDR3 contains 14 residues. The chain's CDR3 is CASGDRGEGDTQYF. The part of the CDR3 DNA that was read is TGTGCCAGCGGTGATCGGGGGGAGGGAGAC.

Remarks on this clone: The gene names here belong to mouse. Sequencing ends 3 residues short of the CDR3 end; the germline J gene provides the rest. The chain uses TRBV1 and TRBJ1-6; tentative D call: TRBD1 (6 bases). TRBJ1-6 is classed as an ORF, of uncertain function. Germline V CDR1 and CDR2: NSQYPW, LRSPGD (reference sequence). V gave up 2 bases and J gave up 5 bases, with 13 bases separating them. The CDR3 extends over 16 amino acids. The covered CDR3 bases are TGCACCTGCAGTGCAACCCCGGGACAAAATAATTCGCCC. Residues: CTCSATPGQNNSP. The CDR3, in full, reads CTCSATPGQNNSPLYF.

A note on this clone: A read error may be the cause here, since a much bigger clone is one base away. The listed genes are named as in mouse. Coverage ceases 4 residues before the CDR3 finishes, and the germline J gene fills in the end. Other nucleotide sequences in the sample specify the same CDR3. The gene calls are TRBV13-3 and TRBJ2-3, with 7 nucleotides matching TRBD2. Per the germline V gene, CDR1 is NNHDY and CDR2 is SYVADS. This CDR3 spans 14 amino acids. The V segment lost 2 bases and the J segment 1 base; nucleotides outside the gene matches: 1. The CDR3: CASSDGGGAETLYF. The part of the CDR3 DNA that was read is TGTGCCAGCAGTGACGGGGGGGGTGCAGAA.

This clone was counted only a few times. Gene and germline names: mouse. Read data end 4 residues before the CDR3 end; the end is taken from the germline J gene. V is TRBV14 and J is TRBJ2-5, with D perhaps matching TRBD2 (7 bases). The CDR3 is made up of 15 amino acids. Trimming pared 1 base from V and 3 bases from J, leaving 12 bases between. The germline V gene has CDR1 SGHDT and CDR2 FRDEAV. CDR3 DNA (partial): TGTGCCAGCAGTTTCCTTGGGGGGCATCAAGAC. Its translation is CASSFLGGHQD. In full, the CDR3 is CASSFLGGHQDTQYF.

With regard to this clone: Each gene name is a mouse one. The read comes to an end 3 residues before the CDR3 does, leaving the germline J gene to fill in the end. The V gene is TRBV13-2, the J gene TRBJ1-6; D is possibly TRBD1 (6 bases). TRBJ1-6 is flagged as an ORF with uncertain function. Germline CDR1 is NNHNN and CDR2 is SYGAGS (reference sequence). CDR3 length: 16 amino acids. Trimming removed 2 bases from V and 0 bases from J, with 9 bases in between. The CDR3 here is CASGDGTFSYNSPLYF. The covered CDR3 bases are TGTGCCAGCGGTGACGGGACATTTTCCTATAATTCGCCC.

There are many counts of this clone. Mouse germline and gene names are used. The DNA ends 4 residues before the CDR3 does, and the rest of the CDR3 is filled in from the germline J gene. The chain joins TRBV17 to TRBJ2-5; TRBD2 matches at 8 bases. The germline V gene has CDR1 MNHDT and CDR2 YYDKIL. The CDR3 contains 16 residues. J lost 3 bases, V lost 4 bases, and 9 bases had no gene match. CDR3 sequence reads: CASSIYPGGTQDTQYF. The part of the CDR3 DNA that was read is TGTGCTAGCAGTATTTATCCTGGGGGGACTCAAGAC.

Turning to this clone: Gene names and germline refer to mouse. The CDR3 region is CASSLGLGANTGQLYF. The covered CDR3 bases are TGTGCCAGCAGCCTTGGACTGGGGGCAAACACCGGG. This chain uses TRBV5 with TRBJ2-2, with 10 bases fitting TRBD2. The read halts 4 residues ahead of the CDR3 end, with the missing end drawn from the germline J gene. This CDR3 contains 16 residues. Germline assignment: CDR1 LGHNA and CDR2 YNLKQL (reference sequence). Losses at the gene ends were 4 bases for V and 0 bases for J; bases not matched to a gene: 2.

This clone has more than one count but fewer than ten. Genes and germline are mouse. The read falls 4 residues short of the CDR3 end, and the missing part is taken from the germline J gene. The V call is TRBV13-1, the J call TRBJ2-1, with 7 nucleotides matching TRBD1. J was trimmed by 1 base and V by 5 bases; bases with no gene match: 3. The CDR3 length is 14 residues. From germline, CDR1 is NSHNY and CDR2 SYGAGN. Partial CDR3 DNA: TGTGCCAGCAGGAGGGACAGAAACTATGCT. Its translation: CASRRDRNYA. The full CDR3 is CASRRDRNYAEQFF.

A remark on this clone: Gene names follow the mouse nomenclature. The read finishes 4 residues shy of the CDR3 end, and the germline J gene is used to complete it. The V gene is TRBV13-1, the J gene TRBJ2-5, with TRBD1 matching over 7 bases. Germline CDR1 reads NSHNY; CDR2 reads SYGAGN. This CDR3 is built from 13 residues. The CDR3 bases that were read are TGTGCCAGCAGCTCCGACAGGGCTGAC. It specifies CASSSDRAD. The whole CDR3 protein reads CASSSDRADTQYF.

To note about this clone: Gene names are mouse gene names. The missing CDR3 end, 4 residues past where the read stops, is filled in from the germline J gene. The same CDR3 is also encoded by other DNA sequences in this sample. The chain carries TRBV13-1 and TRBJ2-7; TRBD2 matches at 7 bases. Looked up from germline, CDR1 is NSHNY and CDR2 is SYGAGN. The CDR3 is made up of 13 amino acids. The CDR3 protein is CASSEAGGDEQYF. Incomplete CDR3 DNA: TGTGCCAGCAGTGAGGCTGGGGGTGAT.

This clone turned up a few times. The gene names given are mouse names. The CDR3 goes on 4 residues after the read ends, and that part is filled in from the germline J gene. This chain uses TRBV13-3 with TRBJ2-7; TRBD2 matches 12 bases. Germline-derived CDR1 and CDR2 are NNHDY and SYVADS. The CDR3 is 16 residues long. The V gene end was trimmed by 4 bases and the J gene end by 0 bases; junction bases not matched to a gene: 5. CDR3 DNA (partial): TGTGCCAGCAGTAAAGGACTGGGGGGGAGCTCCTAT. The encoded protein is CASSKGLGGSSY. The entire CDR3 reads CASSKGLGGSSYEQYF.

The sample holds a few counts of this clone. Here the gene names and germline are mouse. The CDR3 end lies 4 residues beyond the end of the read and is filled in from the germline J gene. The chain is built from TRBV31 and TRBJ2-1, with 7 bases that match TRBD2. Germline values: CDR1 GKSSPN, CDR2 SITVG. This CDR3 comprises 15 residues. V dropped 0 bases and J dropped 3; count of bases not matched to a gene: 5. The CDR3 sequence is CAWSLVGGFYAEQFF. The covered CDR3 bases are TGTGCCTGGAGTCTAGTGGGGGGATTCTATGCT.

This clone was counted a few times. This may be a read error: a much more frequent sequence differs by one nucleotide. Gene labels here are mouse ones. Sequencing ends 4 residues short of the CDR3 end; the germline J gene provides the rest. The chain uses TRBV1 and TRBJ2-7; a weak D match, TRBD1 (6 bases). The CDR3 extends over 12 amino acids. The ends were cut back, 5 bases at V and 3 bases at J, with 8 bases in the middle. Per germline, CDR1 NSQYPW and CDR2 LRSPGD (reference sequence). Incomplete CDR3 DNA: TGCACCTGCAGTCCGGACAGCTAT. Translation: CTCSPDSY. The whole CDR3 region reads CTCSPDSYEQYF.

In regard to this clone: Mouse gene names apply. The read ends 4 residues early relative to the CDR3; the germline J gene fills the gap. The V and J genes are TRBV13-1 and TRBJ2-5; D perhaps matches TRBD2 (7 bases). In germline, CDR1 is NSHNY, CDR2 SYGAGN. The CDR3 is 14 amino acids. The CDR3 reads CASSDVGGLDTQYF. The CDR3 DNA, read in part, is TGTGCCAGCAGTGATGTTGGGGGGCTGGAC.

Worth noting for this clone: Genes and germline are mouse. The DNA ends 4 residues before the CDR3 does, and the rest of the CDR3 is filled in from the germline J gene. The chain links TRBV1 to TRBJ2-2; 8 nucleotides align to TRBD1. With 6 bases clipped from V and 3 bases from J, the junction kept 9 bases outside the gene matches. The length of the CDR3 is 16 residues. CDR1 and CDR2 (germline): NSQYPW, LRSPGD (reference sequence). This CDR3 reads CTCSPGGPGDTGQLYF. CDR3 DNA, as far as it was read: TGCACCTGCAGCCCAGGGGGCCCGGGGGACACCGGG.